This T cell receptor (beta chain) derives from a study of TIL therapy for anti-PD-1-resistant metastatic lung cancer (dated by TCRdb to the early 2020s). With respect to the entire study: Tumors were harvested before any PD-1/PD-L1 blockade; patients then received nivolumab, and those progressing received lymphodepletion, expanded TIL infusion and IL-2. Among the enrolled patients, the median age was about 50 years (range about 35-85), and the median tumor PD-L1 proportion score was less than 6.5%. The cohort was predominantly lung adenocarcinoma, with several EGFR-mutant and two ALK-rearranged tumors, and half of patients were current or former smokers. Across the cohort, whole-exome sequencing showed a median non-synonymous tumor mutation burden of approximately 1.5 mutations per megabase. T cell receptor beta sequencing of tumor and peripheral blood was used to follow clonotypes across the tumor, the expanded TIL product and serial blood samples.

This clone was recorded a few times. There is no known antigen for this receptor. No per-base quality is available; no much larger clone lies one base away. From the cysteine up to the phenylalanine, the CDR3 has a length of 15 residues. The read is trimmed to its CDR3 DNA, 45 bases read in frame from base 1. Reading the germline V gene gives CDR1 LGHNA and CDR2 YNFKEQ. Trimming at the junction amounts to 0 bases on V and 5 bases on J, and the germline ends lie 13 bases apart. Using bias-controlled multiplex PCR with the immunoSEQ v3 hsTCRB kit, the TCR beta CDR3 regions were amplified from genomic DNA. TCR libraries were sequenced on an Illumina NextSeq 500 to 2 million to 2.5 million read pairs for survey level or roughly 4.5-6 million for deep level. Per the original workflow: Clonality was reported by immunoSEQ Analyzer software, which also assigned V, D and J genes and filtered out non-productive sequences. Repertoires were compared by productive Simpson clonality and by the Morisita overlap index of productive TRB rearrangements between infused TIL and blood. The absolute count of a clonotype in blood was estimated by multiplying the lymphocyte count by the CD3+ fraction and by the productive frequency of the clone. The immuneACCESS repertoire file appears here via TCRdb, limited to in-frame rearrangements. These files lack a portion of the clones; in checked studies, under half of the deficit traces to unresolved V genes, and the cause of the others is not known. V and J calls and clone size follow that table, whereas D and trimming were derived from the DNA. Recorded for this sample are 50,000 to 65,000 clones; 69% of them occurred a single time. The ten biggest clones cover about 6.8% of the sample.

Study-level results and caveats: The cohort was highly selected, with more treatment-naive, never-smoker and oncogene-addicted patients than typical, limiting generalizability. The baseline peripheral repertoire was partially replaced by infused TIL clonotypes, which then decayed over months, and persistence showed no apparent association with response. The study protocol defined all tumor marker inferences as exploratory.

The sample's time point label, decoded: pre-treatment sample, taken before nivolumab and TIL therapy. Between late 2017 and 2020, a dual-center phase I trial enrolled adults who had stage 4 NSCLC. Samples came from a single-arm, open-label phase I trial of tumor-infiltrating lymphocyte therapy with nivolumab in advanced non-small cell lung cancer. Mononuclear cells from blood collected in EDTA tubes were isolated on a Ficoll gradient and snap-frozen as pellets, and DNA was then extracted using a Qiagen mini-prep kit. The chain employs TRBV4-2 and TRBJ1-1; TRBD1 is perhaps the D gene, given 5 matching bases. The sequence was obtained from a person between 25 and 79 years old with non-small cell lung cancer. The source was blood, collected at baseline. The base sequence is TGTGCCAGCAGCCAAGAGGGAACAGGTGGTACTGAAGCTTTCTTT. Its coded protein is CASSQEGTGGTEAFF.